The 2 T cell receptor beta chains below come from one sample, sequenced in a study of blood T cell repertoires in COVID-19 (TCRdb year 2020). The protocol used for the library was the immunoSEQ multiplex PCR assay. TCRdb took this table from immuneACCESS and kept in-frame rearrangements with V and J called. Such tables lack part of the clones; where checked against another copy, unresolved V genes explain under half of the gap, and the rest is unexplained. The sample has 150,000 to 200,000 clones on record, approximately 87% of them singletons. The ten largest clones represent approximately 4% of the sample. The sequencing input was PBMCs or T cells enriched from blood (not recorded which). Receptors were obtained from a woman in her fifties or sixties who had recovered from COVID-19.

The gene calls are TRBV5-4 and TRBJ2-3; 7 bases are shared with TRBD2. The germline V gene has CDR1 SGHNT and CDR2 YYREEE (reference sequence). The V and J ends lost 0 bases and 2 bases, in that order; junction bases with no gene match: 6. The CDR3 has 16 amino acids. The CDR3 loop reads CASSLAPSGPTDTQYF. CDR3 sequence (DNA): TGTGCCAGCAGCTTGGCGCCTAGCGGACCCACAGATACGCAGTATTTT.

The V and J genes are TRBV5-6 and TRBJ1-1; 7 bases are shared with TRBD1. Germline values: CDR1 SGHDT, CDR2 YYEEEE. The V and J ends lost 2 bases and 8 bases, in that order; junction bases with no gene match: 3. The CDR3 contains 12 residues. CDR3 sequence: CASSFRDSEAFF. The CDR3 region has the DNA TGTGCCAGCAGCTTTAGGGACAGCGAAGCTTTCTTT.